A single sample gave rise to the 27 T cell receptor beta chains below, sequenced in a study of T cell responses to AZD1222 COVID-19 vaccine. Sequenced by immunoSEQ multiplex PCR; TCRdb stores in-frame clones only, minus some. Of 60,000 to 65,000 clones listed, around three quarters are singletons. Sequencing was performed on peripheral blood, taken on day 0 of AZD1222 vaccination. These receptors originate from an adult in good health.

The rearrangement links TRBV7-9 to TRBJ1-2, with D uncertain. V dropped 5 bases and J dropped 1 base, with 8 bases sitting between them. This CDR3 contains 13 residues. Germline assignment: CDR1 SEHNR and CDR2 FQNEAQ (reference sequence). CDR3 DNA: TGTGCCAGCAGCACCCCCGATAACTATGGCTACACCTTC. The encoded protein is CASSTPDNYGYTF.

The V and J genes are TRBV5-1 and TRBJ1-1; D not certain. V was clipped by 3 bases and J by 7 bases, with 13 bases between them. The CDR3 runs 13 residues. CDR1 is SGHRS, CDR2 YFSETQ, per germline. The CDR3, as DNA: TGCGCCAGCAGCTCCGGGTCAGCTGATGAAGCTTTCTTT. Protein: CASSSGSADEAFF.

The CDR3 spells CASSQGGGAIPGAFF. CDR3 bases: TGCGCCAGCAGCCAAGGAGGAGGGGCCATACCCGGAGCTTTCTTT. The chain joins TRBV4-1 to TRBJ1-1, with a tentative D call TRBD1 (5 bases). The CDR3 contains 15 residues. V lost 1 base and J 10 bases, leaving 19 bases between the germline ends. Germline V gene sequence: CDR1 MGHRA, CDR2 YSYEKL.

This sequence joins TRBV6-5 and TRBJ2-7; 11 positions agree with TRBD1. Germline assignment: CDR1 MNHEY and CDR2 SVGAGI. Losses at the gene ends were 8 bases for V and 7 bases for J; bases not matched to a gene: 13. The CDR3 contains 15 residues. Here the CDR3 DNA reads TGTGCCAGCGGCTCCGGGACAGGGGGAACTAATGAGCAGTACTTC. Amino acids: CASGSGTGGTNEQYF.

The rearrangement uses TRBV12-3 or TRBV12-4 and TRBJ2-1, with D perhaps matching TRBD1 (5 bases). This CDR3 is 12 amino acids long. The ends were cut back, 5 bases at V and 10 bases at J, with 12 bases in the middle. This CDR3 is CASSVRVGEQFF. CDR3 DNA sequence: TGTGCCAGCAGTGTCAGGGTTGGGGAGCAGTTCTTC.

The chain recombines TRBV20-1 with TRBJ1-3; 7 bases match TRBD1. Germline CDR1 DFQATT, CDR2 SNEGSKA (reference sequence). Trimming at V came to 6 bases and at J to 11 bases, leaving 7 bases not matched to a gene. This CDR3 has 11 residues. CDR3: CSAGGGVSIYF. DNA of the CDR3: TGCAGTGCGGGAGGGGGCGTTTCCATATATTTT.

The J gene is TRBJ2-7, the V gene TRBV9; 10 bases are a match to TRBD2. The CDR3 runs 15 residues. V was pared by 0 bases and J by 5 bases, with 5 bases of the junction left unmatched. Germline CDR1 reads SGDLS; CDR2 reads YYNGEE. The CDR3 sequence: CASSVGLAGEHEQYF. The DNA for the CDR3 is TGTGCCAGCAGCGTAGGGCTAGCGGGGGAACACGAGCAGTACTTC.

This clone was detected a few times. This rearrangement joins TRBV28 to TRBJ2-1; D unclear. The CDR3 is made up of 12 amino acids. The germline V and J ends were trimmed by 2 bases and 10 bases, with 9 bases remaining between them. Per the germline V gene, CDR1 is MDHEN and CDR2 is SYDVKM. CDR3 in DNA: TGTGCCAGCAGTTTAGTAAGGCTCGAGCAGTTCTTC. It encodes CASSLVRLEQFF.

This chain links TRBV19 with TRBJ1-2; TRBD1 might be the D (5 bases). The V end lost 4 bases, the J end lost 6 bases, and 18 bases lay between the germline ends. Germline V gene sequence: CDR1 LNHDA, CDR2 SQIVND (reference sequence). The CDR3 runs 15 residues. The CDR3 region is CASSTVHRNRNGYTF. DNA for the CDR3: TGTGCCAGTAGTACAGTACACAGGAATAGGAATGGCTACACCTTC.

The CDR3 bases are TGCAGCGTGCATAACACAGGGGAGGTGCTGTTTTTT. Translated: CSVHNTGEVLFF. V and J are TRBV29-1 and TRBJ2-2; D possibly corresponds to TRBD1 (7 bases). Germline values: CDR1 SQVTM, CDR2 ANQGSEA. The CDR3 has 12 amino acids. The germline V and J ends were trimmed by 6 bases and 13 bases, with 18 bases remaining between them.

The V gene is TRBV7-2, the J gene TRBJ1-1; 11 nucleotides line up with TRBD1. The V and J ends lost 8 bases and 3 bases, in that order; junction bases with no gene match: 11. The CDR3 consists of 16 residues. CDR1 is SGHTA, CDR2 FQGNSA, per germline. CDR3 residues: CASLASGTGGDTEAFF. In DNA form, the CDR3 reads TGTGCCAGCTTAGCCTCTGGGACAGGGGGGGACACTGAAGCTTTCTTT.

This chain uses TRBV5-4 with TRBJ1-1; 9 positions match TRBD1. CDR3 size: 14 residues. Germline values: CDR1 SGHNT, CDR2 YYREEE (reference sequence). V shed 7 bases, J shed 6 bases, and the junction held 10 bases outside the gene matches. The CDR3 loop is CASFSDRGESEAFF. CDR3 DNA sequence: TGTGCCAGCTTTTCGGACAGGGGAGAGTCTGAAGCTTTCTTT.

The genes are TRBV7-9 and TRBJ2-1; TRBD2 matches 13 bases. The germline V gene encodes CDR1 SEHNR and CDR2 FQNEAQ (reference sequence). This CDR3 region has 18 residues. V lost 5 bases to trimming and J lost 1 base; unmatched junction nucleotides: 8. CDR3: CASSPRTSGGPSYNEQFF. In nucleotides, the CDR3 is TGTGCCAGCAGCCCTCGGACTAGCGGGGGTCCATCCTACAATGAGCAGTTCTTC.

The chain is built from TRBV28 and TRBJ1-1, with D uncertain. From germline, CDR1 is MDHEN and CDR2 SYDVKM. V gave up 3 bases and J gave up 8 bases, with 16 bases separating them. The CDR3 consists of 14 residues. The CDR3 here is CASSFVGGDNEAFF. The CDR3 nucleotides read TGTGCCAGCAGTTTTGTCGGCGGGGATAACGAAGCTTTCTTT.

The chain couples TRBV28 to TRBJ1-4; no clear D gene. Germline CDR1 is MDHEN and CDR2 is SYDVKM. Trimming cost V 9 bases and J 8 bases, with 13 bases left between them. This CDR3 region has 12 residues. CDR3 coding DNA: TGTGCCAGTGATGGAGAGGACGAAAAACTGTTTTTT. Its protein is CASDGEDEKLFF.

This sequence joins TRBV5-1 and TRBJ1-2; 8 bases line up with TRBD1. Germline assignment: CDR1 SGHRS and CDR2 YFSETQ. This CDR3 is 15 amino acids long. V shed 5 bases, J shed 3 bases, and the junction held 9 bases outside the gene matches. This chain's CDR3 is CASRPNAGGDYGYTF. CDR3 bases: TGCGCCAGCAGACCTAATGCAGGGGGCGACTATGGCTACACCTTC.

V and J are TRBV27 and TRBJ2-2, with D perhaps assigned TRBD1 or TRBD2 (5 bases each). The germline V gene encodes CDR1 MNHEY and CDR2 SMNVEV (reference sequence). The germline V and J ends were trimmed by 9 bases and 3 bases, with 11 bases remaining between them. The CDR3 has 13 residues. CDR3 loop: CASKLGDTGELFF. For the CDR3, the DNA is TGTGCCAGTAAACTAGGGGACACCGGGGAGCTGTTTTTT.

V gene TRBV19 combines with J gene TRBJ2-2, with D possibly matching TRBD1 (5 bases). V shed 7 bases and J shed 1 base, with 13 bases lying between them. The CDR3 sequence is 15 residues long. The germline V gene encodes CDR1 LNHDA and CDR2 SQIVND (reference sequence). The CDR3 loop reads CASKTGQGNTGELFF. DNA of the CDR3: TGTGCCAGTAAGACGGGCCAGGGGAACACCGGGGAGCTGTTTTTT.

The V gene is TRBV28, the J gene TRBJ2-2; D gene uncertain. In germline, CDR1 is MDHEN, CDR2 SYDVKM. V was clipped by 6 bases and J by 6 bases, with 14 bases between them. This CDR3 spans 14 amino acids. The CDR3, as DNA: TGTGCCAGCAGCCCCCGCCAGACCTCCGGGGAGCTGTTTTTT. Translating it yields CASSPRQTSGELFF.

The chain combines TRBV7-8 with TRBJ1-1; D is undetermined. Deletions cut 5 bases from V and 7 bases from J, with 8 bases between. Germline V CDR1 and CDR2: SGHVS, FQNEAQ. CDR3 size: 11 residues. This CDR3 is CASSLDSEAFF. The CDR3 coding sequence is TGTGCCAGCAGCCTGGATAGTGAAGCTTTCTTT. Looking up the rest from reference TRBV7-8 and TRBJ1-1 gives the full variable domain: GAGVSQSPRYKVAKRGQDVALRCDPISGHVSLFWYQQALGQGPEFLTYFQNEAQLDKSGLPSDRFFAERPEGSVSTLKIQRTQQEDSAVYLCASSLDSEAFFGQGTRLTVV.

This clone showed up just a few times. The rearrangement joins TRBV27 to TRBJ2-5; D unresolved. Trimming shortened V by 2 bases and J by 1 base, and 11 bases separated the two germline ends. Germline CDR1 MNHEY, CDR2 SMNVEV (reference sequence). The length of the CDR3 is 15 residues. The CDR3 is CASSLQGRVQETQYF. As DNA, the CDR3 is TGTGCCAGCAGTTTACAAGGACGTGTCCAAGAGACCCAGTACTTC.

The chain combines TRBV4-3 with TRBJ1-2; D remains unclear. V lost 0 bases, J lost 2 bases, and 13 bases lay in between. Germline CDR1 LGHNA, CDR2 YSLEER. The CDR3 runs to 16 residues. CDR3 sequence: CASSQEEASPNYGYTF. As DNA, the CDR3 is TGCGCCAGCAGCCAAGAAGAGGCCAGCCCCAACTATGGCTACACCTTC.

This clone was seen a few times. This chain uses TRBV6-2 or TRBV6-3 with TRBJ1-3; D possibly corresponds to TRBD1 (6 bases). Trimming took off 5 bases at V and 5 bases at J, with 16 bases between the two ends. The CDR3 spans 15 residues. Per the germline V gene, CDR1 is MNHEY and CDR2 is SVGEGT. The CDR3 spells CASSLASRGRNTIYF. CDR3 nucleotides: TGTGCCAGCAGTCTCGCAAGCAGGGGCCGAAACACCATATATTTT.

This clone was picked up a small number of times. This chain uses TRBV19 with TRBJ1-3, with 9 bases that match TRBD1. V shed 8 bases and J 2 bases; nucleotides not matched to a gene: 10. The CDR3 extends over 16 amino acids. In germline, CDR1 is LNHDA, CDR2 SQIVND (reference sequence). In DNA form, the CDR3 reads TGTGCCAGTCGACGAGCGGACAGGGGAACTGGAAACACCATATATTTT. Residues: CASRRADRGTGNTIYF.

This rearrangement joins TRBV25-1 to TRBJ2-4; 9 nucleotides line up with TRBD1. Germline CDR1 is MGHDK and CDR2 is SYGVNS. With V trimmed by 4 bases and J by 6 bases, 7 bases remained unmatched. The CDR3 sequence is 15 residues long. The CDR3 loop is CASSVGTGWSNIQYF. The CDR3 DNA is TGTGCCAGCAGTGTGGGGACAGGGTGGTCAAACATTCAGTACTTC.

The table lists this clone with a few counts. This chain links TRBV27 with TRBJ1-6, with 9 bases aligning to TRBD1. Losses at the gene ends were 6 bases for V and 1 base for J; bases not matched to a gene: 4. The CDR3 loop spans 16 amino acids. Germline V gene sequence: CDR1 MNHEY, CDR2 SMNVEV (reference sequence). In nucleotides, the CDR3 is TGTGCCAGCAGGAACAGGGGGCGATCCTATAATTCACCCCTCCACTTT. Translation gives CASRNRGRSYNSPLHF.

This clone was detected only once. CDR3: CATTLSGYGYTF. The CDR3 nucleotides are TGTGCAACCACCCTCTCAGGCTATGGCTACACCTTC. The chain employs TRBV12-2 and TRBJ1-2; no DNA check was done on the table's D call, TRBD1. TRBV12-2 corresponds to a pseudogene. CDR3 length: 12 residues.